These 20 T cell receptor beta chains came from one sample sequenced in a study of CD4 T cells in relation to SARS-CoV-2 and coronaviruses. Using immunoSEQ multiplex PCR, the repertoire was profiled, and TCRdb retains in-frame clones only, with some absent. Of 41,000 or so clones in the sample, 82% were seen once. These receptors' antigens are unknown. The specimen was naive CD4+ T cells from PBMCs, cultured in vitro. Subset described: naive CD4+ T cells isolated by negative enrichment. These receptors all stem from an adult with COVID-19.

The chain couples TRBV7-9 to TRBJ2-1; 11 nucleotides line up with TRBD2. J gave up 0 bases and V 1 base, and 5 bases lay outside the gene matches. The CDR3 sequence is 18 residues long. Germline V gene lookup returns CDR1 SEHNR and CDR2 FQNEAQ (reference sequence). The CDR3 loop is CASSLVAGGRSSYNEQFF. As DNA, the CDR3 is TGTGCCAGCAGCTTAGTAGCGGGAGGGAGGAGCTCCTACAATGAGCAGTTCTTC.

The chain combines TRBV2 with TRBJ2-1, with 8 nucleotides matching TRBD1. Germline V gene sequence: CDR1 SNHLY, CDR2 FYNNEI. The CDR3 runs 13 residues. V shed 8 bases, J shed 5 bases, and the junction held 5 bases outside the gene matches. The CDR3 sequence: CASHRTGNNEQFF. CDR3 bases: TGTGCCAGCCATAGGACAGGGAACAATGAGCAGTTCTTC.

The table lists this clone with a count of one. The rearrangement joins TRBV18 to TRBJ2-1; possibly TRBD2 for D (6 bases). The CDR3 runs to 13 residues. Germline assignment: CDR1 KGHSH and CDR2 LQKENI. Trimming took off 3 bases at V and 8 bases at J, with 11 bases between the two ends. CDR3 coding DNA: TGTGCCAGCTCACCCTCGGGAGCCGATGAGCAGTTCTTC. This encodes CASSPSGADEQFF.

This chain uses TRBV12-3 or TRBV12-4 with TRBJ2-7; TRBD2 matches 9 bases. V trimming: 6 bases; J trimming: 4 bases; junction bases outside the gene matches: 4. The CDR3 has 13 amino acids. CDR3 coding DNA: TGTGCCAGCAGCAGACTAGCGGAATACGAGCAGTACTTC. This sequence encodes CASSRLAEYEQYF.

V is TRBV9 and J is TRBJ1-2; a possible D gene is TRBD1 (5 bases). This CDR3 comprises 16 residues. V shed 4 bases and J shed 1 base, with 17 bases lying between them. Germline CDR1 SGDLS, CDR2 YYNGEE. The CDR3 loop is CASSFAEGLLNYGYTF. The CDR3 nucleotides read TGTGCCAGCAGCTTCGCGGAGGGGTTACTTAACTATGGCTACACCTTC.

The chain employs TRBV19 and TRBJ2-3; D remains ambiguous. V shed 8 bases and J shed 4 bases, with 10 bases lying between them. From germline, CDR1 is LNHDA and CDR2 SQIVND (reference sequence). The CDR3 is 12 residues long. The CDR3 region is CASSYGADTQYF. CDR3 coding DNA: TGTGCCAGTTCGTACGGCGCAGATACGCAGTATTTT.

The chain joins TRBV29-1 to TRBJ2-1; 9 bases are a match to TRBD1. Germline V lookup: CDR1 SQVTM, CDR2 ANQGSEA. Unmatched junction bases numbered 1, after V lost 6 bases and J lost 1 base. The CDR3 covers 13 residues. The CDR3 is CSVGQGSYNEQFF. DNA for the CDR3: TGCAGCGTGGGACAGGGATCCTACAATGAGCAGTTCTTC.

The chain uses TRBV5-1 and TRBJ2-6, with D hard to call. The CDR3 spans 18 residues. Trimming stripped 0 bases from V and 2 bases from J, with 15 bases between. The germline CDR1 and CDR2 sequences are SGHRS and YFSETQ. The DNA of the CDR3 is TGCGCCAGCAGCTTGGGGGCCATCGGGCCCCCTGGGGCCAACGTCCTGACTTTC. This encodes CASSLGAIGPPGANVLTF.

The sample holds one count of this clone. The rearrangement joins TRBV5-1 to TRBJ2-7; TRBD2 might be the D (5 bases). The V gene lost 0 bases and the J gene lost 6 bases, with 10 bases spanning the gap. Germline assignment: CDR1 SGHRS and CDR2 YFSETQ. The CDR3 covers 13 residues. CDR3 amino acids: CASSLGEISEQYF. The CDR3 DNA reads TGCGCCAGCAGCTTGGGGGAGATCTCCGAGCAGTACTTC.

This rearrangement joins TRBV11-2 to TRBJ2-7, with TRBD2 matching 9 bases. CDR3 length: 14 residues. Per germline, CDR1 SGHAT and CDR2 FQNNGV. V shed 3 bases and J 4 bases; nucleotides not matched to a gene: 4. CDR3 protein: CASSLREGPYEQYF. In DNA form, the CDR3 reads TGTGCCAGCAGCTTGCGGGAGGGCCCGTACGAGCAGTACTTC.

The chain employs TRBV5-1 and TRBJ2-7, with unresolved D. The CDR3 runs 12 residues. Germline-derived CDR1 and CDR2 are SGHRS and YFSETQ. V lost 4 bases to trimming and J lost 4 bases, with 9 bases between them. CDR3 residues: CASSQSGYEQYF. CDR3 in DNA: TGCGCCAGCAGCCAGTCTGGGTACGAGCAGTACTTC.

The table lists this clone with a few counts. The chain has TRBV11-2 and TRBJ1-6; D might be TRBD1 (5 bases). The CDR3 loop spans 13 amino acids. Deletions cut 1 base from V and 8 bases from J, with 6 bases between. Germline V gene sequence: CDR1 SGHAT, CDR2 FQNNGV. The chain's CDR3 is CASSLVGHSPLHF. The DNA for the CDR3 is TGTGCCAGCAGCTTAGTGGGGCATTCACCCCTCCACTTT.

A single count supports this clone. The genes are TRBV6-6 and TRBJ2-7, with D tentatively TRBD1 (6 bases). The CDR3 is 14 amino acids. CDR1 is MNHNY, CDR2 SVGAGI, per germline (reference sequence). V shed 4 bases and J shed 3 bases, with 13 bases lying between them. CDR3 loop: CASSSTGHLYEQYF. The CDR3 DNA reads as TGTGCCAGCAGTTCTACGGGACACCTCTACGAGCAGTACTTC.

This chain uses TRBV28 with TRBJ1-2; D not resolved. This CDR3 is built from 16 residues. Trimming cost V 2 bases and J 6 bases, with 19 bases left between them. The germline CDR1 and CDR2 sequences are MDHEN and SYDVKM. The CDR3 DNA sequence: TGTGCCAGCAGTTTAAGGGTCGGCTCTGGCCCTAATGGCTACACCTTC. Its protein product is CASSLRVGSGPNGYTF.

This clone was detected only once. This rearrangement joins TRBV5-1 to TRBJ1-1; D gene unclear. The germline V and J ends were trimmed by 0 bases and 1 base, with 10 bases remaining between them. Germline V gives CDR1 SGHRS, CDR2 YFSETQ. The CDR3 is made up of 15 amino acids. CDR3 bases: TGCGCCAGCAGCTTGGGGGTAGGATGGAACACTGAAGCTTTCTTT. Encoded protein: CASSLGVGWNTEAFF.

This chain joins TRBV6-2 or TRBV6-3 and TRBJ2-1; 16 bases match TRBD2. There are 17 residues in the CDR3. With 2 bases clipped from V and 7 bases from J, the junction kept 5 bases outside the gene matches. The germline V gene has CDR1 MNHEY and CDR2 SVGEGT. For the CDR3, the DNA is TGTGCCAGCAGTTACGGGACTAGCGGGAGGGCCCGGAATGAGCAGTTCTTC. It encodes CASSYGTSGRARNEQFF.

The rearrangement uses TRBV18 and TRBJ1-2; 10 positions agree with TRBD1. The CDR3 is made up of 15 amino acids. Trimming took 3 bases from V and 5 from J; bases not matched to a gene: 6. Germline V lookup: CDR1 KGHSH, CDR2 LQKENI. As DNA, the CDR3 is TGTGCCAGCTCACCCCGGGACAGGGGATCTTATGGCTACACCTTC. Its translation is CASSPRDRGSYGYTF.

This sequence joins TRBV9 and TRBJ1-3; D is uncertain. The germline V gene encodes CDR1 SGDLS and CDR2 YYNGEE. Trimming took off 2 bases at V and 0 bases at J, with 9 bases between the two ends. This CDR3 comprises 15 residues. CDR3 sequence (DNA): TGTGCCAGCAGCGTCGGCCAGAGCTCTGGAAACACCATATATTTT. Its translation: CASSVGQSSGNTIYF.

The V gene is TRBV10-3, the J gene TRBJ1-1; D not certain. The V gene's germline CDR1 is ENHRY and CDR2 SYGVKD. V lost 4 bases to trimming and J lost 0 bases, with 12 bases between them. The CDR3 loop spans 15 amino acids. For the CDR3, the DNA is TGTGCCATCAGTGTTGAGCCTCTCATGAACACTGAAGCTTTCTTT. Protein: CAISVEPLMNTEAFF.

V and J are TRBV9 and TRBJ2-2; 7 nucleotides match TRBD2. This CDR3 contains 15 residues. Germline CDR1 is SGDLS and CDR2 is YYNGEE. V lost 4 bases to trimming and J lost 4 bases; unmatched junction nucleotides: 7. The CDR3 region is CASSPRGGSTGELFF. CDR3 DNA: TGTGCCAGCAGCCCCCGGGGCGGGAGCACCGGGGAGCTGTTTTTT.